One sample yielded the 23 T cell receptor beta chains listed below, sequenced in a study of T cell clusters in autoimmune cytopenias. TRB amplification used 250 ng of peripheral blood genomic DNA. One tube held mixed TRB-A and TRB-B primer pools for touch-down PCR. TCRdb reprocessed the multiplex PCR reads; each CDR3 protein has one entry and no DNA is given. The sample includes 5,100 or so distinct CDR3 sequences. The sample also formed part of further work on T cell repertoires in aging, cancer and after chemotherapy.

Input material: peripheral blood. Every receptor here comes from a human donor in good health.

V and J are TRBV6-5 and TRBJ2-3; the D call of TRBD2 rests on TCRdb alone, since no DNA is present to check it. The CDR3 length is 18 residues. Germline V gene sequence: CDR1 MNHEY, CDR2 SVGAGI. CDR3 region: CASSSLPTSGGGTDTQYF.

The V and J genes are TRBV6-2 or TRBV6-3 and TRBJ1-2; TCRdb selects TRBD1, and the lack of DNA leaves this call unchecked. The CDR3 runs to 14 residues. The germline CDR1 and CDR2 sequences are MNHEY and SVGEGT. The CDR3 spells CASDTRQRYGGYTF.

This chain connects TRBV6-4 to TRBJ2-1; the D call from TCRdb, TRBD2, cannot be confirmed without DNA. Germline CDR1 reads MRHNA; CDR2 reads SNTAGT. The CDR3 is made up of 16 amino acids. CDR3 sequence: CASSASIAGGSDEQFF.

The V call is TRBV6-5, the J call TRBJ1-1; TCRdb's assignment of TRBD1 cannot be checked, as there is no DNA. This CDR3 is built from 15 residues. The germline V gene has CDR1 MNHEY and CDR2 SVGAGI. This CDR3 reads CASSYSSVGDAEAFF.

According to its frequency, this clonotype is medium-sized. The chain has TRBV10-3 and TRBJ2-3; the TRBD2 assignment by TCRdb is unverifiable without DNA. This CDR3 has 15 amino acids. Germline V gene sequence: CDR1 ENHRY, CDR2 SYGVKD. The CDR3 loop is CAISDGRGGTDTQYF.

This clonotype is medium-sized by frequency. The CDR3 loop is CASSYGGSSGNTIYF. The genes are TRBV6-5 and TRBJ1-3. The CDR3 sequence is 15 residues long. CDR1 and CDR2 from the germline V gene are MNHEY and SVGAGI.

This rearrangement joins TRBV11-1 to TRBJ1-1. CDR3 length: 14 amino acids. In germline, CDR1 is SGHAT, CDR2 FQDESV (reference sequence). The CDR3 is CASTVTVGTSEAFF.

This chain uses TRBV4-3 with TRBJ2-7; no DNA is available, so the TRBD1 call from TCRdb remains unchecked. Germline assignment: CDR1 LGHNA and CDR2 YSLEER. The CDR3 is 15 amino acids. CDR3 residues: CASSQGEAGAYEQYF.

The rearrangement links TRBV6-1 to TRBJ1-4. In germline, CDR1 is MNHNS, CDR2 SASEGT. CDR3 length: 15 residues. This CDR3 reads CASIVGSGTNEKLFF.

According to its frequency, this clonotype is medium-sized. The V call is TRBV12-3 or TRBV12-4, the J call TRBJ2-7; TCRdb gives TRBD1 as the D gene, but with no DNA this cannot be confirmed. The CDR3 runs 14 residues. The CDR3 sequence is CASSLREDSYEQYF.

The V call is TRBV30, the J call TRBJ1-1. This CDR3 is 14 amino acids long. The germline CDR1 and CDR2 sequences are GTSNPN and SVGIG (reference sequence). CDR3 protein: CAWSVVVLDGEAFF. Full variable domain (rest looked up from reference TRBV30 and TRBJ1-1): SQTIHQWPATLVQPVGSPLSLECTVEGTSNPNLYWYRQAAGRGLQLLFYSVGIGQISSEVPQNLSASRPQDRQFILSSKKLLLSDSGFYLCAWSVVVLDGEAFFGQGTRLTVV.

This clonotype is called medium-sized based on its frequency. The rearrangement joins TRBV19 to TRBJ2-1; lacking DNA, the TRBD1 call made by TCRdb goes unchecked. This CDR3 has 15 residues. Germline V gives CDR1 LNHDA, CDR2 SQIVND (reference sequence). The CDR3 reads CASRLQVSSYNEQFF.

The chain uses TRBV29-1 and TRBJ2-1; as DNA is missing, the TRBD1 call by TCRdb cannot be tested. Looked up from germline, CDR1 is SQVTM and CDR2 is ANQGSEA. The CDR3 covers 16 residues. This CDR3 reads CSVHWRGDSSYNEQFF.

By frequency, this clonotype is medium-sized. This chain's CDR3 is CASSQAAAFNQPQHF. This chain joins TRBV5-5 and TRBJ1-5. The CDR3 covers 15 residues. Germline V gives CDR1 SGHKS, CDR2 YYEKEE (reference sequence).

The V call is TRBV7-9, the J call TRBJ1-4; as DNA is missing, the TRBD1 call by TCRdb cannot be tested. The CDR3 runs to 15 residues. Germline values: CDR1 SEHNR, CDR2 FQNEAQ (reference sequence). The chain's CDR3 is CASSVARDREEKLFF.

This clonotype is called medium-sized (0.01 to 0.1%) based on its frequency. This chain connects TRBV6-1 to TRBJ1-2; there is no DNA to check the TCRdb D call of TRBD1. Germline V gives CDR1 MNHNS, CDR2 SASEGT. The CDR3 runs 14 residues. CDR3 amino acids: CASSAGQGAGGYTF.

This clonotype registers medium-sized (0.01 to 0.1%) by frequency. The gene calls are TRBV6-5 and TRBJ2-5; TCRdb outputs TRBD1, but without DNA this stays unchecked. Germline V gives CDR1 MNHEY, CDR2 SVGAGI. This CDR3 region has 19 residues. The CDR3: CASSTGTGVLGLMLETQYF.

This clonotype is labeled medium-sized based on frequency. The gene calls are TRBV5-4 and TRBJ2-3; TCRdb names TRBD2, which stays unverified in the absence of DNA. Germline CDR1 reads SGHNT; CDR2 reads YYREEE (reference sequence). This CDR3 region has 16 residues. CDR3 residues: CASRRQRGGGTDTQYF. Complete variable domain (other parts from reference TRBV5-4 and TRBJ2-3): ETGVTQSPTHLIKTRGQQVTLRCSSQSGHNTVSWYQQALGQGPQFIFQYYREEENGRGNFPPRFSGLQFPNYSSELNVNALELDDSALYLCASRRQRGGGTDTQYFGPGTRLTVL.

Considering frequency, this clonotype is medium-sized. The V call is TRBV19, the J call TRBJ1-5; as DNA is missing, the TRBD1 call by TCRdb cannot be tested. CDR3 length: 15 amino acids. CDR1 is LNHDA and CDR2 is SQIVND in the germline V gene (reference sequence). CDR3 sequence: CASSKGQGDNQPQHF.

V gene TRBV27 combines with J gene TRBJ1-1. This CDR3 is 13 amino acids long. CDR1 and CDR2 (germline): MNHEY, SMNVEV (reference sequence). The CDR3 protein is CASSLSLGTEAFF.

This chain uses TRBV5-1 with TRBJ2-6. CDR1 is SGHRS, CDR2 YFSETQ, per germline. This CDR3 contains 16 residues. CDR3 region: CASSLGQSSGANVLTF.

The rearrangement links TRBV5-5 to TRBJ1-1; TCRdb calls TRBD1, which cannot be checked without DNA. The germline gives CDR1 SGHKS, CDR2 YYEKEE (reference sequence). The length of the CDR3 is 15 residues. The CDR3 here is CASSGTVSMNTEAFF.

CDR3 protein: CASSPRGSGQRNTIYF. The rearrangement links TRBV7-9 to TRBJ1-3; TCRdb names TRBD1, which stays unverified in the absence of DNA. The length of the CDR3 is 16 residues. The V gene's germline CDR1 is SEHNR and CDR2 FQNEAQ (reference sequence).